This TCR beta chain was captured by sequencing in a study of blood T cell repertoires in COVID-19. Turning to the study itself: Sites in the United States, Italy and Spain provided acute and convalescent COVID-19 samples.

Sequencing was performed with immunoSEQ multiplex PCR; in TCRdb, only in-frame clones are kept and a portion is missing. The data hold about 74,000 clones, with around 82% observed a single time. The CDR3 length is 19 residues. Germline CDR1 LGHNA, CDR2 YNFKEQ. V shed 1 base and J 2 bases; nucleotides not matched to a gene: 11. The V and J genes are TRBV4-2 and TRBJ2-3; 11 bases agree with TRBD2. Specimen: peripheral blood. The TCR was taken from a human donor in a cohort sampled during active COVID-19. In DNA, the CDR3 is TGTGCCAGCAGCCAAGGCGCTAGCGGGGGGCGCTCTTACACAGATACGCAGTATTTT. Translation: CASSQGASGGRSYTDTQYF.